This T cell receptor (beta chain) was documented in a study of blood T cells in healthy people across ages. This CDR3 is 13 amino acids long. The germline gives CDR1 LNHDA, CDR2 SQIVND (reference sequence). It was with a sample-barcoded 5' primer and a J-beta primer mix that a second PCR of about 6 to 12 cycles was run. TCRdb re-analysed the 5' RACE reads in MiXCR, keeping a single row per CDR3 protein. The sample holds approximately 730,000 distinct CDR3 sequences; 43% are singletons and the top ten take 20%. Of note for this clonotype: A junction end diverges from the germline sequence, so it may reflect a read error.

The sequenced sample consisted of blood. The sequence derives from an older woman in good health. The chain carries TRBV19 and TRBJ1-1, with TRBD1 as a possible D gene (5 bases). CDR3: CASSTGRNAEAFF. The CDR3 DNA sequence: TGTGCCAGTAGTACGGGACGGAACGCTGAAGCTTTCTTT.